This T cell receptor beta chain was profiled in a study of blood T cells in healthy people across ages. A second PCR, run for about 7 to 11 cycles, used a sample-barcoded 5' primer plus a J-beta primer mix. Researchers report that a template-switch adaptor with 12 random nucleotides tagged each cDNA molecule. Each CDR3 protein gets one entry after TCRdb re-called the 5' RACE reads with MiXCR. The profile shows about 670,000 distinct CDR3 sequences, 40% to 45% of them singletons. Findings and caveats of the study: Versus aged donors, long-lived donors had higher diversity and more naive CD4+ cells.

Turning to this clonotype: What it recognizes is unknown.

Russia was home to the donors, healthy Caucasian individuals aged about 6 to 90. Donors each provided 9.5 to 10 milliliters of peripheral blood. This CDR3 contains 14 residues. V was trimmed by 0 bases and J by 1 base, leaving 9 bases between them. CDR1 and CDR2 (germline): DFQATT, SNEGSKA (reference sequence). The sequence came from an older man in good health. Sequenced input: blood. This chain uses TRBV20-1 with TRBJ1-1; D is unclear. The CDR3 loop is CSARDARENTEAFF. CDR3 sequence (DNA): TGCAGTGCTAGAGATGCTAGGGAGAACACTGAAGCTTTCTTT.